A selection of T cell receptor beta chains follows, all from one sample in a study of T cell repertoires in cytomegalovirus infection. TCRdb re-derived calls from the reads in MiXCR, one entry per CDR3 protein. There are some 220,000 distinct CDR3 sequences in the sample; roughly an eighth occur only once, and 1.5% to 2% lies in the top ten. The sequenced material came from PBMCs. The receptor source for this set is a human donor in good health (CMV status not recorded). Some clones in this sample may be carry-over from other donors' samples. CDR3s include the opening cysteine and the closing phenylalanine or tryptophan. The D gene is left open where the match is weak. The size entry is marked missing in some rows and otherwise reads once, few, many or a size class.

v_gene	d_gene	j_gene	abundance	CDR3nt	CDR3aa
TRBV29-1	TRBD1	TRBJ2-3	few	TGCAGCGTTGCCCACAGGGGTGATACGCAGTATTTT	CSVAHRGDTQYF
TRBV7-6	TRBD1	TRBJ1-1	NA	TGTGCCAGCAGCTTGGGGACAGGGGATGAAGCTTTCTTT	CASSLGTGDEAFF
TRBV11-2	NA	TRBJ2-2	NA	TGTGCCAGCAGCTTAGACACCTTCCCTTCGCGCAACACCGGGGAGCTGTTTTTT	CASSLDTFPSRNTGELFF
TRBV28	NA	TRBJ2-3	many	TGTGCCAGCAGTCTCAGTAGGGATACGCAGTATTTT	CASSLSRDTQYF
TRBV2	NA	TRBJ1-1	few	TGTGCCAGCAGTCCTATCATCATGAACACTGAAGCTTTCTTT	CASSPIIMNTEAFF
TRBV7-2	NA	TRBJ1-2	many	TGTGCCAGCAGCCCTAGATCAGCCCTCTATGGCTACACCTTC	CASSPRSALYGYTF
TRBV4-1	TRBD1	TRBJ2-7	many	TGCGCCAGCAGCCAGGCCGGGACAGGGCCATGGGAGCAGTACTTC	CASSQAGTGPWEQYF
TRBV5-1	NA	TRBJ2-7	few	TGCGCCAGCAGCTTCAATCAGGGTGGGTACGAGCAGTACTTC	CASSFNQGGYEQYF
TRBV7-7	NA	TRBJ2-2	many	TGTGCCAGCAGCTTTGGAGCCGGCGGGGAGCTGTTTTTT	CASSFGAGGELFF
TRBV12-3/TRBV12-4	NA	TRBJ2-2	many	TGTGCCAGCAGTTTAGCGGAGGCAGGCGGGAACACCGGGGAGCTGTTTTTT	CASSLAEAGGNTGELFF
TRBV11-2	TRBD2	TRBJ2-1	many	TGTGCCAGCAGCCCCGGGACTAGCGATAATGAGCAGTTCTTC	CASSPGTSDNEQFF
TRBV4-2	NA	TRBJ2-1	NA	TGTGCCAGCAGCCTAGCGCCTGGGGGATCCTACAATGAGCAGTTCTTC	CASSLAPGGSYNEQFF
TRBV7-3	NA	TRBJ1-1	many	TGTGCCAGCAGCTCCAGGATGAACACTGAAGCTTTCTTT	CASSSRMNTEAFF
TRBV7-2	NA	TRBJ1-2	many	TGTGCCAGCAGCAACCCGGGACCGGGCTATGGCTACACCTTC	CASSNPGPGYGYTF
TRBV6-1	TRBD1	TRBJ2-1	many	TGTGCCAGCAGTGGGACAGGTCTTGGGTATGAGCAGTTCTTC	CASSGTGLGYEQFF
TRBV15	NA	TRBJ2-7	NA	TGTGCCACCAGCAGAGCGGCAGAGGAGCAGTACTTC	CATSRAAEEQYF
TRBV12-3/TRBV12-4	NA	TRBJ2-5	NA	TGTGCCAGCACCCCGTCTGGTCCCCAAGAGACCCAGTACTTC	CASTPSGPQETQYF
TRBV19	NA	TRBJ2-7	many	TGTGCCGCTTCGGACGGAAACCTTTACGAGCAGTACTTC	CAASDGNLYEQYF
TRBV6-2/TRBV6-3	NA	TRBJ2-2	many	TGTGCCAGCAGTTACGGGCCGGAGGTCCTGACCGGGGAGCTGTTTTTT	CASSYGPEVLTGELFF
TRBV6-1	NA	TRBJ2-5	NA	TGTGCCAGCAGGGGTCAAGGGGGTAGGGAGACCCAGTACTTC	CASRGQGGRETQYF
TRBV7-8	TRBD1	TRBJ2-7	many	TGTGCCAGCAGCCGAGGGACAGGGGGTAAGGGTTGGGTGAACTACGAGCAGTACTTC	CASSRGTGGKGWVNYEQYF
TRBV24-1	NA	TRBJ2-2	NA	TGTGCCGTATTACGGGACACCGGGGAGCTGTTTTTT	CAVLRDTGELFF
TRBV2	TRBD2	TRBJ2-7	NA	TGTGCCAGCAGGACTAGCGGGGGGTCCTACGAGCAGTACTTC	CASRTSGGSYEQYF
TRBV19	TRBD1	TRBJ1-5	few	TGTGCCAGTAGTATCCGGACAGGGGGCGGTCAGCCCCAGCATTTT	CASSIRTGGGQPQHF
TRBV2	TRBD1	TRBJ1-1	once	TGTGCCAGCAGAAAAGACAGGGGCGGCACTGAAGCTTTCTTT	CASRKDRGGTEAFF
TRBV15	NA	TRBJ2-2	many	TGTGCCACCAGCAGAGGGGCGGTGAACACCGGGGAGCTGTTTTTT	CATSRGAVNTGELFF
TRBV27	NA	TRBJ2-5	NA	TGTGCCAGCAGTCTGAGGGGACCGGGGGAGACCCAGTACTTC	CASSLRGPGETQYF
TRBV19	TRBD1	TRBJ2-7	NA	TGTGCCAGTGGGACAGGACTATACGAGCAGTACTTC	CASGTGLYEQYF
TRBV7-2	TRBD2	TRBJ2-1	few	TGTGCCAGCAGTCGACTAGCGGCTAGCTCCTACAATGAGCAGTTCTTC	CASSRLAASSYNEQFF
TRBV7-2	NA	TRBJ1-4	many	TGTGCCAGCAGCTTACAGGGAACAGGCCAAGGGGGAAAACTGTTTTTT	CASSLQGTGQGGKLFF
TRBV2	NA	TRBJ2-1	NA	TGTGCCAGCAGTGCAGCAAAGGGGAGCGGTCTGCAGTTCTTC	CASSAAKGSGLQFF
TRBV15	NA	TRBJ2-5	NA	TGTGCCACCAGCAGAGATCGGGGGCGAGAAGAGACCCAGTACTTC	CATSRDRGREETQYF
TRBV24-1	NA	TRBJ2-5	many	TGTGCCACCAGTGATTTGTCGGAGACCCAGTACTTC	CATSDLSETQYF
TRBV7-3	NA	TRBJ2-6	few	TGTGCCAGCACGGGTGCGGTGAGAGGGGCCAACGTCCTGACTTTC	CASTGAVRGANVLTF
TRBV29-1	NA	TRBJ2-2	many	TGCAGCGTTGTTGGCGGAGCGACCGGGGAGCTGTTTTTT	CSVVGGATGELFF
TRBV28	TRBD2	TRBJ2-7	many	TGTGCCAGCAGTTTTTTAGCGGGAGCGAGATACGAGCAGTACTTC	CASSFLAGARYEQYF
TRBV20-1	NA	TRBJ1-1	few	TGCAGTGCCCTTGGACTCAACACTGAAGCTTTCTTT	CSALGLNTEAFF
TRBV20-1	TRBD1	TRBJ1-5	NA	TGCAGCACCACAGGGGGGGAAGATCAGCCCCAGCATTTT	CSTTGGEDQPQHF
TRBV2	NA	TRBJ2-5	NA	TGTGCCAGCAGTGTCCCTGGGGGAGGACGAAAGGAGACCCAGTACTTC	CASSVPGGGRKETQYF
TRBV6-2/TRBV6-3	NA	TRBJ1-5	many	TGTGCCAGCACCCCGACGGCTAGCAATCAGCCCCAGCATTTT	CASTPTASNQPQHF
TRBV7-2	NA	TRBJ2-5	many	TGTGCCAGCACGCTCCAAGGGACCCAGTACTTC	CASTLQGTQYF
TRBV11-2	TRBD2	TRBJ2-6	NA	TGTGCCAGCAGCCGACTAGCGGGAGGCTCTGGGGCCAACGTCCTGACTTTC	CASSRLAGGSGANVLTF